This T cell receptor beta chain was sequenced in a study of T-cell memory formation after mild COVID-19. Points from the study as a whole: Clones contracting over day 15 to 85 were CD4/CD8 balanced, with later expanders leaning CD4+. Contracting CD4+ clones lay largely in CM and EM, with CD8+ ones residing in EMRA. Pre-infection memory carried some responding clones, suggesting that cross-reactive memory joined.

The table lists this clonotype with many counts. What it binds is not known. The V gene's germline CDR1 is SGHDT and CDR2 YYEEEE. The CDR3 sequence is 16 residues long. The germline V and J ends were trimmed by 4 bases and 0 bases, with 16 bases remaining between them. TCRdb re-called the 5' RACE reads through MiXCR, storing one row per CDR3 protein. Of under 550,000 distinct CDR3 sequences detected, 18% appear once; the ten largest clones hold 9% to 15%. The V call is TRBV5-6, the J call TRBJ1-1, with a possible D match to TRBD1 (6 bases). Sample: PBMCs or a T cell subset sorted from them (not recorded which). The clonotype originates from an adult woman who had mild COVID-19 (a few samples of this study predate the infection). Cell type and time point are not known. Here the CDR3 DNA reads TGTGCCAGCAGCCGACCCCGGACAGCGATGAACACTGAAGCTTTCTTT. It yields the protein CASSRPRTAMNTEAFF.